This TCR beta chain was captured in a study of blood T cell repertoires in COVID-19. Study-level information: Samples of COVID-19 (acute and convalescent) were obtained from the United States, Italy and Spain. T cells, B-cell-depleted T cells, or PBMCs supplied cDNA or gDNA.

Authors' methods: Reference gene primer amplification gave estimated nucleated cell counts. Using immunoSEQ multiplex PCR, the repertoire was profiled, and TCRdb retains in-frame clones only, with some absent. V and J calls and clone size come straight from that table; D and trimming were deduced from the DNA. The sample consists of roughly 250,000 clones, roughly 90% of them appearing once. Germline values: CDR1 MGHRA, CDR2 YSYEKL. V lost 3 bases, J lost 8 bases, and 4 bases lay in between. The length of the CDR3 is 11 residues. Material: peripheral blood. This TCR derives from a man aged 55-75 years who had recovered from COVID-19. The chain couples TRBV4-1 to TRBJ2-2; D is unclear. CDR3 coding DNA: TGCGCCAGCAGCCAGTCTGGGGAGCTGTTTTTT. Protein product: CASSQSGELFF.